These T cell receptor beta chains were read from a single sample in a study of T-cell reconstitution after alpha-beta-depleted transplantation in children. One entry per CDR3 protein, called by TCRdb with MiXCR from the PCR reads. The profile shows 780,000 or so distinct CDR3 sequences, approximately 15% of them singletons. Sample: PBMCs, mostly from graft donor cells, taken 360 days after TCRalphabeta/CD19-depleted stem cell transplant. The source is a male patient younger than 18 who had a stem cell transplant for acute lymphoblastic leukemia, so the T cells may come from the graft donor. The CDR3 runs from the conserved cysteine through the conserved F or W. D genes are given only for firm matches. Rows give clone size only sometimes, using once, few, many, or a class for an expanded clone.

TRBJ2-1 many TRBV7-3 TRBD2 CASSLIGTSNEQFF TGTGCCAGCAGCTTAATTGGGACTAGCAATGAGCAGTTCTTC
TRBJ2-7 few TRBV18 - CASSPGYSYEQYF TGTGCCAGCTCACCAGGCTACTCCTACGAGCAGTACTTC
TRBJ2-7 - TRBV4-1 - CASSQGDPSSYEQYF TGCGCCAGCAGCCAGGGGGACCCCAGCTCCTACGAGCAGTACTTC
TRBJ1-1 - TRBV24-1 - CATSDLRDGEAFF TGTGCCACCAGTGATTTGAGGGACGGTGAAGCTTTCTTT
TRBJ2-4 many TRBV5-4 - CASSPGSKNIQYF TGTGCCAGCAGCCCCGGGAGCAAAAACATTCAGTACTTC
TRBJ2-7 few TRBV27 - CASSLSGIGAYEQYF TGTGCCAGCAGTTTATCAGGGATCGGGGCCTACGAGCAGTACTTC
TRBJ2-6 - TRBV12-3/TRBV12-4 TRBD1 CASSLRDRTSGANVLTF TGTGCCAGCAGCCTCCGGGACAGGACCTCTGGGGCCAACGTCCTGACTTTC
TRBJ2-1 - TRBV10-3 - CAISEPRLSYEQFF TGTGCCATCAGTGAGCCGCGACTGTCCTATGAGCAGTTCTTC
TRBJ2-7 - TRBV29-1 TRBD1 CSSLGAGGYEQYF TGCAGCTCCTTGGGGGCAGGGGGCTACGAGCAGTACTTC
TRBJ2-1 many TRBV7-9 - CASSSDANEQFF TGTGCCAGCAGCTCAGATGCGAATGAGCAGTTCTTC